One T cell receptor beta chain is described in this entry. No antigen is known for it. This entry belongs to a study of TIL therapy for anti-PD-1-resistant metastatic lung cancer. The immunoSEQ assay was v3. Produced via immunoSEQ multiplex PCR; TCRdb's table is partial and in-frame only. The table lists over 25,000 clones, 55% to 80% of them singletons. Germline trimming cut 5 bases from V and 4 bases from J; bases unmatched to any gene: 6. Germline V gene data show CDR1 as SEHNR and CDR2 as FQNEAQ (reference sequence). This CDR3 is 15 amino acids long. The time point here: pre-treatment sample, taken before nivolumab and TIL therapy. Pleural nodules or supraclavicular lymph nodes made up most of the excised metastases sampled. Study observations and caveats: Many TIL product clones were absent from baseline tumor, suggesting clonal contraction.

The TCR sequence derives from a person aged 25 to 85 with non-small cell lung cancer. The specimen was tumor tissue, collected at baseline. The chain recombines TRBV7-9 with TRBJ2-5; TRBD2 agrees at 11 bases. The DNA of the CDR3 is TGTGCCAGCAGCAAAGTAGCGGGGGGGACAGAGACCCAGTACTTC. Translating gives CASSKVAGGTETQYF.